The present T cell receptor (beta chain) was sequenced within a study of beta chain features in type 1 diabetes. Expressed TCRB transcripts were sequenced, since all the RNA that had been isolated was reverse transcribed. Samples of naive, central memory and regulatory T cells yielded a mean of about 3.7 million reads. Assay used: immunoSEQ multiplex PCR; TCRdb lists only in-frame clones, some missing. Seen here are 150,000 to 200,000 clones, roughly 65% observed once, and the top ten hold approximately 0.089%. This clone has just a few counts. Its antigen is not identified. Study-wide results and caveats: TCRB CDR3s were moderately but significantly shorter in Type 1 diabetes patients in all four CD4+ subsets. Shorter templates may be favored by PCR, equally so in patients and controls. Comparison showed that naive, central memory and Treg TCRB repertoires appeared more similar among patients than among healthy donors. The study left unresolved whether HLA type influences TCRB rearrangement.

CDR3 length: 14 residues. Germline V lookup: CDR1 LGHNA, CDR2 YSLEER. Trimming removed 4 bases from V and 4 bases from J; junction bases left unmatched: 2. Sequenced material: naive CD4+ T cells from blood. This sequence was found in a young man with type 1 diabetes. The rearrangement uses TRBV4-3 and TRBJ2-7; 12 nucleotides agree with TRBD2. DNA for the CDR3: TGCGCCAGCAGCCCCGGACTAGCGGGATACGAGCAGTACTTC. Its protein is CASSPGLAGYEQYF.